The clone carrying this T cell receptor (beta chain) came up once. No antigen is known for it. Generated by immunoSEQ multiplex PCR, the TCRdb table keeps only in-frame clones and is missing some. The sample carries 45,000 to 50,000 clones, 87% recorded once. These data originate in a study of OX40 agonist ivuxolimab in advanced cancers. Germline trimming cut 3 bases from V and 0 bases from J; bases unmatched to any gene: 6. Germline V CDR1 and CDR2: SGDLS, YYNGEE. The CDR3 loop spans 15 amino acids. Autoimmune disease history or systemic immunosuppression led to patient exclusion. Study-wide findings and caveats: Dose levels from 0.1 to 3.0 mg/kg saw CD4+ and CD8+ blood T cells expand clonally by week 6.

Here the sequenced sample was CD4+ or CD8+ T cells sorted from blood, taken in a trial of the OX40 agonist ivuxolimab. The source of this sequence is an adult with an advanced solid tumor such as melanoma, head and neck, liver or kidney cancer. V is TRBV9 and J is TRBJ2-7, with 7 bases aligning to TRBD2. The CDR3 DNA reads TGTGCCAGCAGCGGGGGACTAACCAGCTCCTACGAGCAGTACTTC. This gives the protein CASSGGLTSSYEQYF.